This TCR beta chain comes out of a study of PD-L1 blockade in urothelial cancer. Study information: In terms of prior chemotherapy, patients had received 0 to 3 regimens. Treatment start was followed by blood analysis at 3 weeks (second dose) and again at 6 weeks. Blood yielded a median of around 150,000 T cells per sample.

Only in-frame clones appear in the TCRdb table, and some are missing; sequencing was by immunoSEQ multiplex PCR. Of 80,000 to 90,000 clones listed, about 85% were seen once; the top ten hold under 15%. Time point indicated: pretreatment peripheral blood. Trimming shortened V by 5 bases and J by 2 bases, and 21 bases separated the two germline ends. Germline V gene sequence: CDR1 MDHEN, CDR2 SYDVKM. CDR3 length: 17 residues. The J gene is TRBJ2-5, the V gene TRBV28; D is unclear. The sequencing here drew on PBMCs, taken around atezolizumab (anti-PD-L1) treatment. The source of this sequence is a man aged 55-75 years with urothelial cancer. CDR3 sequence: CASSPTAGHDAQETQYF. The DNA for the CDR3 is TGTGCCAGCAGTCCCACAGCTGGCCACGACGCTCAAGAGACCCAGTACTTC.